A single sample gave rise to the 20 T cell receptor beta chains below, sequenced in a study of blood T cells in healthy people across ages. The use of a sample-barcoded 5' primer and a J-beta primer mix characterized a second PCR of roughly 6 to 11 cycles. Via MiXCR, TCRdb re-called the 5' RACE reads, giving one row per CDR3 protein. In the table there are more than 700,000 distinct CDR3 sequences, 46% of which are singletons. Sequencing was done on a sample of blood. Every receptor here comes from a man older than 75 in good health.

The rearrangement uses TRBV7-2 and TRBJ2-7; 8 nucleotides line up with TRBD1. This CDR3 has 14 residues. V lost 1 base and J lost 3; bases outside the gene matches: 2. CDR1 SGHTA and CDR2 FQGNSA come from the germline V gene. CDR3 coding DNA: TGTGCCAGCAGCTTAGAGGGACAGGTCTACGAGCAGTACTTC. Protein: CASSLEGQVYEQYF.

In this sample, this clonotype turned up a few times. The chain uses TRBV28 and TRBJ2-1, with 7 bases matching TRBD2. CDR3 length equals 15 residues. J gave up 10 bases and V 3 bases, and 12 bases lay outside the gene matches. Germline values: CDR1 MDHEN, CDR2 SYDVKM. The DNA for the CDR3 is TGTGCCAGCAGTTTCGAACTAGCGAGGACGGACGAGCAGTTCTTC. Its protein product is CASSFELARTDEQFF.

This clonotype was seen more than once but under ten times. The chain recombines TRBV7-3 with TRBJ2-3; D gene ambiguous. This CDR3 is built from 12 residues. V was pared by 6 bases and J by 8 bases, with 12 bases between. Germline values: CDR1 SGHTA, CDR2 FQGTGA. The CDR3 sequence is CASRAPDSTQYF. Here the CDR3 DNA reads TGTGCCAGCAGGGCTCCGGATTCTACGCAGTATTTT.

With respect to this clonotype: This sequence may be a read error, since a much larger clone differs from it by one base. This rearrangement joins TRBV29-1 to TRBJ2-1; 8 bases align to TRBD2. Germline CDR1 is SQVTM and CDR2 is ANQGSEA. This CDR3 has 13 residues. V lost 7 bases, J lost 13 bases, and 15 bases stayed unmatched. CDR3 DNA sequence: TGCAGCGCTGGTCAGGGGACTAGGGAGACCCAGTTCTTC. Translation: CSAGQGTRETQFF.

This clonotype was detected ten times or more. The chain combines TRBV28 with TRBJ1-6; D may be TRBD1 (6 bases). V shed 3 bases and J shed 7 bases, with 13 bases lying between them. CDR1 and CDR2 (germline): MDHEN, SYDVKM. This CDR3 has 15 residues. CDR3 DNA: TGTGCCAGCAGTTTCCAGGGGCCGGCGAATTCACCCCTCCACTTT. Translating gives CASSFQGPANSPLHF.

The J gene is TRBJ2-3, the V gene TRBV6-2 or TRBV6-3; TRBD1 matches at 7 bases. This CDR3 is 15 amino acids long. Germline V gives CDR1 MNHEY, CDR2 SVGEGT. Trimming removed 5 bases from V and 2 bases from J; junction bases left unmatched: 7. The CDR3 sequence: CASSRSGQATDTQYF. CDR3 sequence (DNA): TGTGCCAGCAGTAGGAGTGGACAGGCCACAGATACGCAGTATTTT.

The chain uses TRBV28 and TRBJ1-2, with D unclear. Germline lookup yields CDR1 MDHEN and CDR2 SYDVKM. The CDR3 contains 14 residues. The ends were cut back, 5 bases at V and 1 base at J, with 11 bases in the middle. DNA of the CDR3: TGTGCCAGCAGTCTGACCGGGATTAACTATGGCTACACCTTC. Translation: CASSLTGINYGYTF.

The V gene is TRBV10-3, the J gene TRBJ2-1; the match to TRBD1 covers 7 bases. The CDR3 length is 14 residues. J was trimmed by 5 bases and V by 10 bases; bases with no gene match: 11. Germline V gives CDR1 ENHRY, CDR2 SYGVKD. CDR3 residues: CASHRQGGDNEQFF. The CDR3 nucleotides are TGTGCCAGCCACCGACAGGGTGGGGACAATGAGCAGTTCTTC.

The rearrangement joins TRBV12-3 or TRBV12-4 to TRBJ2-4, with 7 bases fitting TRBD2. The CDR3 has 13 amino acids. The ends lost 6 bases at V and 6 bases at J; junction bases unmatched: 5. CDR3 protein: CASSPWGGNIQYF. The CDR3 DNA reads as TGTGCCAGCAGCCCATGGGGGGGAAACATTCAGTACTTC.

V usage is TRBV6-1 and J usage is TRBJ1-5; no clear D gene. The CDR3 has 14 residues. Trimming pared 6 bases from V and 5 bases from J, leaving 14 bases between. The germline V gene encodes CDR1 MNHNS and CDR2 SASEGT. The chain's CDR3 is CASSNGVGHQPQHF. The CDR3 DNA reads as TGTGCCAGCAGCAACGGGGTAGGGCATCAGCCCCAGCATTTT.

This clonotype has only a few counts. The DNA of the CDR3 is TGCAGCGTTCGGTCAGCGGGAGAGGGTGAGCAGTTCTTC. It specifies CSVRSAGEGEQFF. The J gene is TRBJ2-1, the V gene TRBV29-1; TRBD2 matches at 8 bases. The junction had 9 bases not matched to a gene; V was cut back by 5 bases and J by 9 bases. The CDR3 runs to 13 residues. Per the germline V gene, CDR1 is SQVTM and CDR2 is ANQGSEA.

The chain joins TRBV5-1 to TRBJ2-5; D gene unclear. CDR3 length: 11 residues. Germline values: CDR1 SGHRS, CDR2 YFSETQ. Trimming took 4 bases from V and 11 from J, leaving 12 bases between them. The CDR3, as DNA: TGCGCCAGCAGCCGCTACGATGAGCAGTACTTC. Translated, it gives CASSRYDEQYF.

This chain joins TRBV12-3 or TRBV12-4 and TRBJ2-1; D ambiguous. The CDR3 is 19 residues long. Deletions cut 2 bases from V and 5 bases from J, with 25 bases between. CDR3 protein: CASSLYSMAGDKTDNEQFF. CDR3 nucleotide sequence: TGTGCCAGCAGTTTATACTCGATGGCCGGCGACAAGACCGACAATGAGCAGTTCTTC.

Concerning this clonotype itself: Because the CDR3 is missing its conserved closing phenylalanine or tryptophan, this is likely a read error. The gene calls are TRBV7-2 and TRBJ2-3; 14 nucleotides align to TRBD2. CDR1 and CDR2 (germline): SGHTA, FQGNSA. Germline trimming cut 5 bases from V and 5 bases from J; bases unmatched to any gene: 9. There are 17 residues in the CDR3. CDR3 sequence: CASSKPGTSGSGDTQYS. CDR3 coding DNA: TGTGCCAGCAGCAAACCCGGGACTAGCGGGAGTGGAGATACGCAGTATTCT.

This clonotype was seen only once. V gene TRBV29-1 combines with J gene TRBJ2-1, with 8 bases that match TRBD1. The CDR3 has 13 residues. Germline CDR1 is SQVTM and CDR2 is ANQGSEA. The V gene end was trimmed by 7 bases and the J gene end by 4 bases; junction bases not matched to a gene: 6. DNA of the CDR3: TGCAGCGCAGGGACAGGAGTGTACAATGAGCAGTTCTTC. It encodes CSAGTGVYNEQFF.

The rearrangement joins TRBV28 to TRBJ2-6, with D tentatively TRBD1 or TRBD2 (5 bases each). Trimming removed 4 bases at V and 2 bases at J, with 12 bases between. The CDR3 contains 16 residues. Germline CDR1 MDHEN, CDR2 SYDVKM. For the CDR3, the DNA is TGTGCCAGCAGTTCGGGACCTAGGCCTGGGGCCAACGTCCTGACTTTC. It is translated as CASSSGPRPGANVLTF.

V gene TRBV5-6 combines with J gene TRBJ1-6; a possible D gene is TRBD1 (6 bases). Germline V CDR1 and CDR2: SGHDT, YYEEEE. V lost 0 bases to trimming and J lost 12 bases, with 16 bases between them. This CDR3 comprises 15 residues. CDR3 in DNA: TGTGCCAGCAGCTTGGCGGGCAGGGGCGAGAGACCCCTCCACTTT. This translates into CASSLAGRGERPLHF.

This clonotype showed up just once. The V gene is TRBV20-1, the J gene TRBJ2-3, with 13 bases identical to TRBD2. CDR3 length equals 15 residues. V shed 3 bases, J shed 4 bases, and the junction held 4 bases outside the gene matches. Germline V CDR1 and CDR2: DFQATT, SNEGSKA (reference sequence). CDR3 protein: CSASTSGRVADTQYF. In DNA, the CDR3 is TGCAGTGCTAGCACTAGCGGGAGGGTCGCAGATACGCAGTATTTT.

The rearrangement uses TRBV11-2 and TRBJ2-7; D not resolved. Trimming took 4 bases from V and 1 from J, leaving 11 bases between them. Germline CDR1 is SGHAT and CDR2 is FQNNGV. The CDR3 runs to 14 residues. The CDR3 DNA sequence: TGTGCCAGCAGCTCAGTCCAAGGATCCTACGAGCAGTACTTC. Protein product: CASSSVQGSYEQYF.

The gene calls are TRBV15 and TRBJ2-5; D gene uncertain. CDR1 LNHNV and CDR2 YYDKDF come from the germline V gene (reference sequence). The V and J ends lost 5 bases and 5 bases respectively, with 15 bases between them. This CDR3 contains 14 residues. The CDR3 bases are TGTGCCACCAGCCGCGAGAGACTCCAGGAGACCCAGTACTTC. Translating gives CATSRERLQETQYF.